Below are 9 T cell receptor beta chains sequenced from a single sample in a study of cytomegalovirus exposure and HLA in healthy donors. Primers for the PCR totalled 60 Vbeta and 13 Jbeta. Libraries were prepared by immunoSEQ multiplex PCR; TCRdb keeps only in-frame clonotypes and omits some of them. This sample has approximately 150,000 clones, with approximately 88% found just once. The sample was PBMCs. Every receptor here comes from a woman between 40 and 50 years old in good health and CMV-seronegative.

There are a few counts of this clone. CDR3 nucleotide sequence: TGTGCCAGCAGTGAAAGAGGACAGGGGGCGGGGGAGCAGTACTTC. Translated, it gives CASSERGQGAGEQYF. V is TRBV6-1 and J is TRBJ2-7; 11 bases align to TRBD1. Germline CDR1 and CDR2: MNHNS and SASEGT. With 2 bases clipped from V and 7 bases from J, the junction kept 7 bases outside the gene matches. There are 15 residues in the CDR3.

This chain connects TRBV5-1 to TRBJ2-5; 8 bases match TRBD1. CDR1 is SGHRS and CDR2 is YFSETQ in the germline V gene. Trimming at V came to 1 base and at J to 1 base, leaving 9 bases not matched to a gene. The CDR3 extends over 17 amino acids. This CDR3 reads CASSLFLPGQAQETQYF. CDR3 nucleotides: TGCGCCAGCAGCTTGTTCCTCCCGGGACAGGCCCAAGAGACCCAGTACTTC.

The chain is built from TRBV19 and TRBJ1-2; the D gene is possibly TRBD1 (6 bases). The CDR3 has 18 residues. In germline, CDR1 is LNHDA, CDR2 SQIVND (reference sequence). V lost 3 bases and J 1 base, leaving 21 bases between the germline ends. Written as DNA, the CDR3 is TGTGCCAGTAGTATCCCGCTCGGTGCAGGGGCTTTTAACTATGGCTACACCTTC. Translating it yields CASSIPLGAGAFNYGYTF.

The chain combines TRBV9 with TRBJ2-7; TRBD1 is a possible D gene (6 bases). CDR3 length: 16 residues. Germline V lookup: CDR1 SGDLS, CDR2 YYNGEE. V dropped 3 bases and J dropped 5 bases, with 21 bases sitting between them. The CDR3 coding sequence is TGTGCCAGCAGCGAATTCACAGGGCTTAAGTACCACGAGCAGTACTTC. Protein product: CASSEFTGLKYHEQYF. Full variable domain (remainder filled in from reference TRBV9 and TRBJ2-7): DSGVTQTPKHLITATGQRVTLRCSPRSGDLSVYWYQQSLDQGLQFLIQYYNGEERAKGNILERFSAQQFPDLHSELNLSSLELGDSALYFCASSEFTGLKYHEQYFGPGTRLTVT.

Relative to its sample, this clone is medium-sized (0.01 to 0.1%). The J gene is TRBJ2-1, the V gene TRBV4-3; D gene unclear. V was cut by 0 bases and J by 0 bases, with 9 bases left in between. The CDR3 totals 16 residues. CDR1 and CDR2 from the germline V gene are LGHNA and YSLEER. Here the CDR3 reads CASSQDASSSYNEQFF. CDR3 in DNA: TGCGCCAGCAGCCAAGATGCCTCTAGCTCCTACAATGAGCAGTTCTTC.

This sequence joins TRBV5-1 and TRBJ2-7; D call uncertain. Trimming shortened V by 0 bases and J by 5 bases, and 9 bases separated the two germline ends. Germline loops: CDR1 SGHRS, CDR2 YFSETQ. The CDR3 consists of 13 residues. The CDR3 sequence is CASSLGKYNEQYF. In DNA form, the CDR3 reads TGCGCCAGCAGCTTGGGAAAATACAACGAGCAGTACTTC.

This rearrangement joins TRBV10-3 to TRBJ1-4; D gene uncertain. Germline assignment: CDR1 ENHRY and CDR2 SYGVKD. The CDR3 has 12 residues. V lost 10 bases and J 7 bases, leaving 13 bases between the germline ends. As DNA, the CDR3 is TGTGCCACCCGGGGTAGCCTTGAAAAACTGTTTTTT. Translating gives CATRGSLEKLFF.

The V gene is TRBV4-1, the J gene TRBJ2-7; 8 bases map to TRBD1. J was trimmed by 2 bases and V by 1 base; bases with no gene match: 13. The CDR3 covers 18 residues. CDR1 MGHRA and CDR2 YSYEKL come from the germline V gene. CDR3 residues: CASSQVPGQGKNAYEQYF. The CDR3 nucleotides read TGCGCCAGCAGCCAAGTCCCCGGACAGGGTAAAAACGCCTACGAGCAGTACTTC.

The gene calls are TRBV5-4 and TRBJ1-4; TRBD1 might be the D (6 bases). Germline V gene lookup returns CDR1 SGHNT and CDR2 YYREEE (reference sequence). There are 15 residues in the CDR3. The V gene lost 5 bases and the J gene lost 6 bases, with 17 bases spanning the gap. The CDR3 loop reads CASSLIGTLDEKLFF. In nucleotides, the CDR3 is TGTGCCAGCAGTCTAATTGGGACACTGGATGAAAAACTGTTTTTT.